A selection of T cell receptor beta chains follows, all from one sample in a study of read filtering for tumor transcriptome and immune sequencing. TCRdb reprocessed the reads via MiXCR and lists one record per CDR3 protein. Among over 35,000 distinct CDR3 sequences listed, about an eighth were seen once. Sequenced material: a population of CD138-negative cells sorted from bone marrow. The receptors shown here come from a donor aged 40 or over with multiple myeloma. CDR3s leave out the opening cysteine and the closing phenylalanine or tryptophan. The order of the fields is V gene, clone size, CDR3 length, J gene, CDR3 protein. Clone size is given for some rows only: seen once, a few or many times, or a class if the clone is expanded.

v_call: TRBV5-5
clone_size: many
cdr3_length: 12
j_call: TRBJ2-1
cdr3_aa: ASRTADKYNEQF

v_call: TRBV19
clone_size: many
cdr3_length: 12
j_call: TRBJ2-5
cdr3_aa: ASSGTGYVETQY

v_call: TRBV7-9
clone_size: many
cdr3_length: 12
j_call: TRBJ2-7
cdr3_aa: ASSSDRGLSEQY

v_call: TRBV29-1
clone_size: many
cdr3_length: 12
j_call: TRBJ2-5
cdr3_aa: SVERSGSGETQY

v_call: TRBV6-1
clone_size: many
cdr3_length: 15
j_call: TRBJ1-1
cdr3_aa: ASIRGTGTNFGTEAF

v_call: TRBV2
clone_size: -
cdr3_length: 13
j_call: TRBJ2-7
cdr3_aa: ASSALGASSYEQY

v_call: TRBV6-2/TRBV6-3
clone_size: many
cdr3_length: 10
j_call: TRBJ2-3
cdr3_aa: ASSSGVDTQY

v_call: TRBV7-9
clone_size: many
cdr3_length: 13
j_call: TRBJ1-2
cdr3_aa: ASSLQSRGSYGYT

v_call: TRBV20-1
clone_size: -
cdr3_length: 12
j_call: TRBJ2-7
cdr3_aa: SAKGLAGESEQY

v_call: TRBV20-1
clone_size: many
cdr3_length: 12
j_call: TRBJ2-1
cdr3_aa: SARGLAGDNEQF

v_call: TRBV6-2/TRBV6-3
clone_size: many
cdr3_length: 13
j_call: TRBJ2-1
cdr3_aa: ASSDTSGRHNEQF

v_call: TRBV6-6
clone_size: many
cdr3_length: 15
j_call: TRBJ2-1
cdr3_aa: ASSSGTSGRAYNEQF

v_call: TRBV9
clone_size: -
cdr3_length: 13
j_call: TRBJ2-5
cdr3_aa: ASSLGTSGMETQY

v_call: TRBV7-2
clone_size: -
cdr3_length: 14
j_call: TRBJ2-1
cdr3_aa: ASSSLDRGLPNEQF

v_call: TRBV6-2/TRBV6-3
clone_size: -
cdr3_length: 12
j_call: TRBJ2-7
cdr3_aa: ASSRNGNSYEQH

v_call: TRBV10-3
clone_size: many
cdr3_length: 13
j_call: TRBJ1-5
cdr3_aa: AISDLTGANQPQH

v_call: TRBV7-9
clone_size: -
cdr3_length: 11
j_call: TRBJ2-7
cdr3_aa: ASSRRTGIEQY

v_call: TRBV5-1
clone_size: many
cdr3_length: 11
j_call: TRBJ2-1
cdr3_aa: ASSSHTGPEQF

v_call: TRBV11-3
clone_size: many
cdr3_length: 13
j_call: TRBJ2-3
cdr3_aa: ASGGPSGNTDTQY

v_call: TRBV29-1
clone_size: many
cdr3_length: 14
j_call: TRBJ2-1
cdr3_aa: SVDQMRAGGGNGQF

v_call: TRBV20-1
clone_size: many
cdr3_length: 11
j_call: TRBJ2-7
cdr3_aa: SARKRSSYEQY

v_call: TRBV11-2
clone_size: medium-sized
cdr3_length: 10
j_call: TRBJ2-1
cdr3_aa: ASSIDYNEQF